What follows are 2 T cell receptor beta chains derived from one specimen sequenced in a study of cytomegalovirus exposure and HLA in healthy donors. Vbeta (60) and Jbeta (13) primers were used in the PCR. Generated by immunoSEQ multiplex PCR, the TCRdb table keeps only in-frame clones and is missing some. This table holds 200,000 to 250,000 clones, roughly four fifths found once. The specimen was PBMCs. These receptors were obtained from a girl aged 10-17 years in good health and CMV-seronegative.

The V gene is TRBV21-1, the J gene TRBJ1-1. TRBV21-1 is noted as a pseudogene. This CDR3 contains 16 residues. CDR3 in amino acids: CASSKRGGDLNTEAFF. The CDR3 DNA reads TGTGCCAGCAGCAAAAGGGGAGGGGATTTGAACACTGAAGCTTTCTTT.

Of note for this clone: One end of the junction varies from germline; a read error may be responsible. The sample holds other DNA sequences that translate to the same CDR3. CDR3 protein: CASTHSGANVLTF. Here the CDR3 DNA reads TGTGCCAGTACCCACTCTGGGGCCAACGTCCTGACTTTT. The V call is TRBV19, the J call TRBJ2-6; D may be TRBD1 (5 bases). Germline V gives CDR1 LNHDA, CDR2 SQIVND (reference sequence). There are 13 residues in the CDR3.